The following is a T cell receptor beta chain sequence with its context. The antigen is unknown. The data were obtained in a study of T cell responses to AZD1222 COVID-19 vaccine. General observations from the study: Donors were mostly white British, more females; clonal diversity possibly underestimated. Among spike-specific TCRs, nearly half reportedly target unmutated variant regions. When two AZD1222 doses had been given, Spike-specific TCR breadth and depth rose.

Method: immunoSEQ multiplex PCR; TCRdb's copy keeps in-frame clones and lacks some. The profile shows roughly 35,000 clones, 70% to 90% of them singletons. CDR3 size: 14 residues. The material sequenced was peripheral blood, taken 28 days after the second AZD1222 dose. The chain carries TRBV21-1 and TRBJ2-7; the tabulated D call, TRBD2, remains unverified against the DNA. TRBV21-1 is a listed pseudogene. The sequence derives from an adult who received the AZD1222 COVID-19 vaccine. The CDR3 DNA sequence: TGTGCCAGCAGAATGGCTAGCGGGACCAACGAGCAGTACTTC. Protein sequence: CASRMASGTNEQYF.